The clone carrying this T cell receptor beta chain was seen a single time. The antigen is unknown. The data were obtained in a study of OX40 agonist ivuxolimab in advanced cancers. The study's findings and limits: In the 0.1 to 3.0 mg/kg range, CD4+ and CD8+ blood T cells had expanded clonally by week 6.

V lost 1 base and J 6 bases, leaving 10 bases between the germline ends. Germline V lookup: CDR1 SQVTM, CDR2 ANQGSEA. This CDR3 spans 13 amino acids. TCRdb's table, derived via immunoSEQ multiplex PCR, lists solely in-frame clones and lacks some. The table lists about 9,100 clones, about nine tenths of them singletons. The sequence derives from an adult with an advanced solid tumor such as melanoma, head and neck, liver or kidney cancer. This sample comprised CD4+ or CD8+ T cells sorted from blood, obtained in a trial of the OX40 agonist ivuxolimab. The chain combines TRBV29-1 with TRBJ1-5, with D possibly being TRBD1 (5 bases). In DNA form, the CDR3 reads TGCAGCGTTGAAGGGGGGGAGGGTCAGCCCCAGCATTTT. It yields the protein CSVEGGEGQPQHF.